The 10 T cell receptor beta chains in this list originate from one sample, sequenced in a study of neoadjuvant anti-PD-1 for oral cavity cancer. The data were produced by immunoSEQ multiplex PCR, yet TCRdb's version contains in-frame clones alone and is incomplete. The sample yields fewer than 35,000 clones, more than 75% seen once. Sequencing used PBMCs, obtained before nivolumab (anti-PD-1) treatment. These receptors were collected from a person aged 35-79 years with oral cavity squamous cell carcinoma.

The chain couples TRBV7-2 to TRBJ2-1; a weak D match, TRBD2 (6 bases). This CDR3 is 16 amino acids long. Trimming shortened V by 5 bases and J by 6 bases, and 20 bases separated the two germline ends. Per the germline V gene, CDR1 is SGHTA and CDR2 is FQGNSA. CDR3 coding DNA: TGTGCCAGCAGCACCTCTAGCGTTAGGGCAATCAATGAGCAGTTCTTC. Amino acid sequence: CASSTSSVRAINEQFF. The variable domain in full, with the rest retrieved from reference TRBV7-2 and TRBJ2-1, is GAGVSQSPSNKVTEKGKDVELRCDPISGHTALYWYRQSLGQGLEFLIYFQGNSAPDKSGLPSDRFSAERTGGSVSTLTIQRTQQEDSAVYLCASSTSSVRAINEQFFGPGTRLTVL.

The chain links TRBV5-1 to TRBJ1-4; D not certain. The V and J ends lost 0 bases and 8 bases respectively, with 11 bases between them. The CDR3 has 14 residues. Germline V CDR1 and CDR2: SGHRS, YFSETQ. CDR3 amino acids: CASSLGPVGEKLFF. The CDR3 DNA reads as TGCGCCAGCAGCTTGGGTCCCGTGGGCGAAAAACTGTTTTTT.

The chain joins TRBV19 to TRBJ1-1; D remains ambiguous. This CDR3 contains 13 residues. Germline CDR1 and CDR2: LNHDA and SQIVND (reference sequence). The V gene lost 9 bases and the J gene lost 7 bases, with 18 bases spanning the gap. The CDR3 region is CASSKRVEGEAFF. The DNA of the CDR3 is TGTGCCAGCTCCAAACGAGTCGAGGGTGAAGCTTTCTTT.

V gene TRBV18 combines with J gene TRBJ1-2, with 10 bases that match TRBD1. The length of the CDR3 is 14 residues. The V and J ends lost 3 bases and 6 bases, in that order; junction bases with no gene match: 4. Germline V gene data show CDR1 as KGHSH and CDR2 as LQKENI. The CDR3 loop is CASSPDRGRNGYTF. The CDR3 nucleotides read TGTGCCAGCTCACCTGACAGGGGGCGTAATGGCTACACCTTC. The whole variable domain, remainder taken from reference TRBV18 and TRBJ1-2, is NAGVMQNPRHLVRRRGQEARLRCSPMKGHSHVYWYRQLPEEGLKFMVYLQKENIIDESGMPKERFSAEFPKEGPSILRIQQVVRGDSAAYFCASSPDRGRNGYTFGSGTRLTVV.

The chain joins TRBV18 to TRBJ1-5; D unclear. From germline, CDR1 is KGHSH and CDR2 LQKENI. The ends were cut back, 2 bases at V and 4 bases at J, with 15 bases in the middle. The CDR3 extends over 16 amino acids. The CDR3 region is CASSPTRLGINQPQHF. The CDR3 coding sequence is TGTGCCAGCTCACCAACTCGGTTGGGAATAAATCAGCCCCAGCATTTT.

V usage is TRBV11-2 and J usage is TRBJ2-5; 10 bases map to TRBD2. The ends lost 6 bases at V and 2 bases at J; junction bases unmatched: 9. Germline V lookup: CDR1 SGHAT, CDR2 FQNNGV. This CDR3 comprises 16 residues. The CDR3 DNA reads TGTGCCAGCAGTTATGGCAGCGGGGGGGGGCAAGAGACCCAGTACTTC. Its protein is CASSYGSGGGQETQYF.

This clone occurred once. The chain employs TRBV6-1 and TRBJ1-5; D remains ambiguous. Germline V CDR1 and CDR2: MNHNS, SASEGT. V was trimmed by 6 bases and J by 5 bases, leaving 14 bases between them. The CDR3 runs to 14 residues. In nucleotides, the CDR3 is TGTGCCAGCAGCCCCTCCCTTCTGGATCAGCCCCAGCATTTT. Protein sequence: CASSPSLLDQPQHF.

The chain carries TRBV2 and TRBJ2-2; D ambiguous. V lost 7 bases to trimming and J lost 3 bases, with 9 bases between them. The CDR3 is made up of 13 amino acids. Germline loops: CDR1 SNHLY, CDR2 FYNNEI. The DNA for the CDR3 is TGTGCCAGCAAGGCATTGGACACCGGGGAGCTGTTTTTT. It is translated as CASKALDTGELFF.

The chain carries TRBV10-2 and TRBJ2-7; 7 nucleotides agree with TRBD1. The germline V gene encodes CDR1 WSHSY and CDR2 SAAADI. The length of the CDR3 is 13 residues. With V trimmed by 7 bases and J by 2 bases, 5 bases remained unmatched. The CDR3, as DNA: TGCGCCAGCACCAAAACAGGGGCCTACGAGCAGTACTTC. This gives the protein CASTKTGAYEQYF.

The chain combines TRBV7-2 with TRBJ1-4; 8 bases align to TRBD1. Germline CDR1 reads SGHTA; CDR2 reads FQGNSA. Trimming at V came to 5 bases and at J to 1 base, leaving 3 bases not matched to a gene. The CDR3 is 15 residues long. CDR3 coding DNA: TGTGCCAGCAGCCCCACAGGGGGAACTAATGAAAAACTGTTTTTT. Amino acids: CASSPTGGTNEKLFF.